This T cell receptor (beta chain) originates from a study of shared clonotypes between healthy human individuals. This table comes from immunoSEQ multiplex PCR, and its TCRdb copy is limited to in-frame clones, with some not included. The sample holds over 2 million clones; roughly 94% are singletons and the top ten take about 1.1%. Germline assignment: CDR1 MNHEY and CDR2 SVGAGI. CDR3 length equals 16 residues. Between the trimmed V and J ends, which lost 0 bases and 4 bases, there was a span of 15 bases. Naive CD8 cells, CD45RO-negative and positively selected for CCR7, excluded terminally differentiated effector memory CD45RA+ cells.

This receptor was obtained from a young man in good health. The chain carries TRBV6-5 and TRBJ1-2; no firm D call. The sample comprised naive CD8+ T cells sorted from blood. The CDR3 sequence is CASSYSGNPLPYGYTF. In DNA, the CDR3 is TGTGCCAGCAGTTACTCGGGGAACCCTCTCCCCTATGGCTACACCTTC.